This T cell receptor beta chain stems from a study of T-cell memory formation after mild COVID-19. The overall study: The TCR clusters were mostly specific to one donor.

TCRdb re-analysed the 5' RACE reads in MiXCR, keeping a single row per CDR3 protein. The profile shows 380,000 or so distinct CDR3 sequences, about an eighth of them singletons. As to this clonotype: What it recognizes is unknown.

The study, taken as a whole, reports: Most CD4+ clones that shrank were in CM and EM, while CD8+ ones turned up in EMRA.

Per germline, CDR1 MNHNS and CDR2 SASEGT. This CDR3 has 14 residues. Trimming removed 1 base at V and 0 bases at J, with 7 bases between. The specimen was PBMCs or a T cell subset sorted from them (not recorded which). The clonotype comes from a man between 18 and 35 years old who had mild COVID-19 (a few samples of this study predate the infection). Cell type and time point are not known. J is TRBJ2-7 and V is TRBV6-1, with D unresolved. The CDR3 DNA follows: TGTGCCAGCAGTGAAGACCGGAGCTCCTACGAGCAGTACTTC. This sequence encodes CASSEDRSSYEQYF.